This T cell receptor beta chain was profiled in a study of Ad26.COV2.S vaccination and SARS-CoV-2 variants. Study-wide results and caveats: It is possible that the TCR breadth and depth analyses underestimated the total T cell responses. Whether participants received vaccine or placebo, their non-spike TCR breadth was similar.

Comments on this clone: What it binds is not known.

Assay: immunoSEQ multiplex PCR; the TCRdb copy retains only in-frame clones and omits some. Of nearly 95,000 clones listed, more than 65% are singletons. The receptor comes from a human donor who had recovered from COVID-19. The starting material was peripheral blood, obtained after recovery from COVID-19.

The CDR3 DNA follows: TGTGCCAGCAGCTTAGGACAGGTGGACTCCTACAATGAGCAGTTCTTC. This encodes CASSLGQVDSYNEQFF. The V gene is TRBV11-2, the J gene TRBJ2-1; D is possibly TRBD1 (6 bases). Per the germline V gene, CDR1 is SGHAT and CDR2 is FQNNGV. V dropped 1 base and J dropped 0 bases, with 10 bases sitting between them. CDR3 length equals 16 residues.